This is a list of T cell receptor beta chains from one sample in a study of early T cells in non-severe SARS-CoV-2 infection. TCRdb reprocessed the 5' RACE reads with MiXCR, giving one entry per CDR3 protein. The data contain around 70,000 distinct CDR3 sequences, about a tenth of them singletons. The sample comprised whole blood. These receptors were taken from an adult who was a healthcare worker with PCR-confirmed SARS-CoV-2 infection or an uninfected control (not recorded which). CDR3s include the opening cysteine and the closing phenylalanine or tryptophan. The order of the fields is CDR3 length, J gene, V gene, clone size, D gene, CDR3 protein, CDR3 DNA. The D gene is left open where the match is weak. Clone size is not always given. Where it is, it says once, few, many or a class for expanded clones.

len: 16
j_gene: TRBJ2-3
v_gene: TRBV4-1
abundance: few
d_gene: TRBD2
CDR3aa: CASSQSNREGLDTQYF
CDR3nt: TGCGCCAGCAGCCAATCGAATCGGGAGGGCCTAGATACGCAGTATTTT

len: 14
j_gene: TRBJ2-7
v_gene: TRBV28
abundance: -
d_gene: -
CDR3aa: CASSLGIHSYEQYF
CDR3nt: TGTGCCAGCAGTTTAGGTATCCACTCCTACGAGCAGTACTTC

len: 16
j_gene: TRBJ2-1
v_gene: TRBV11-2
abundance: -
d_gene: -
CDR3aa: CASSLSSTDRRNEQFF
CDR3nt: TGTGCCAGCAGCTTATCCTCTACAGACCGCCGCAATGAGCAGTTCTTC

len: 14
j_gene: TRBJ2-3
v_gene: TRBV27
abundance: few
d_gene: TRBD2
CDR3aa: CASTSGSRADTQYF
CDR3nt: TGTGCCAGCACGAGCGGGAGTAGAGCAGATACGCAGTATTTT

len: 13
j_gene: TRBJ2-7
v_gene: TRBV27
abundance: -
d_gene: -
CDR3aa: CASSTGHLYEQYF
CDR3nt: TGTGCCAGCAGTACGGGACACCTCTACGAGCAGTACTTC

len: 15
j_gene: TRBJ2-1
v_gene: TRBV5-1
abundance: -
d_gene: TRBD2
CDR3aa: CASSAPTSGNNEQFF
CDR3nt: TGCGCCAGCAGCGCGCCGACTAGCGGGAACAATGAGCAGTTCTTC

len: 12
j_gene: TRBJ2-7
v_gene: TRBV28
abundance: -
d_gene: TRBD2
CDR3aa: CASSPSGYVQYF
CDR3nt: TGTGCCAGCAGCCCTAGCGGATACGTGCAGTACTTC

len: 13
j_gene: TRBJ1-5
v_gene: TRBV20-1
abundance: many
d_gene: TRBD1
CDR3aa: CSTRQGSNQPQHF
CDR3nt: TGCAGTACTAGACAGGGCAGCAATCAGCCCCAGCATTTT

len: 13
j_gene: TRBJ2-7
v_gene: TRBV12-3/TRBV12-4
abundance: -
d_gene: TRBD1
CDR3aa: CASSWDRTYEQYF
CDR3nt: TGTGCCAGCAGTTGGGACAGAACCTACGAGCAGTACTTC

len: 14
j_gene: TRBJ1-5
v_gene: TRBV2
abundance: -
d_gene: -
CDR3aa: CASSEISTNQPQHF
CDR3nt: TGTGCCAGCAGTGAAATCAGCACCAATCAGCCCCAGCATTTT

len: 14
j_gene: TRBJ2-5
v_gene: TRBV28
abundance: -
d_gene: TRBD1
CDR3aa: CASLGGTGWKTQYF
CDR3nt: TGTGCCAGCCTAGGAGGGACAGGATGGAAGACCCAGTACTTC

len: 13
j_gene: TRBJ2-3
v_gene: TRBV20-1
abundance: -
d_gene: -
CDR3aa: CSASLAGTDTQYF
CDR3nt: TGCAGTGCTAGCCTAGCAGGCACAGATACGCAGTATTTT

len: 13
j_gene: TRBJ2-1
v_gene: TRBV11-1
abundance: -
d_gene: -
CDR3aa: CASSLVGEYEQFF
CDR3nt: TGTGCCAGCAGCTTAGTAGGGGAATATGAGCAGTTCTTC

len: 15
j_gene: TRBJ2-3
v_gene: TRBV7-6
abundance: few
d_gene: TRBD2
CDR3aa: CASSSRAGVYDTQYF
CDR3nt: TGTGCCAGCAGCTCTAGAGCGGGAGTATACGATACGCAGTATTTT

len: 15
j_gene: TRBJ2-1
v_gene: TRBV5-1
abundance: few
d_gene: TRBD2
CDR3aa: CASSPLAGGPNEQFF
CDR3nt: TGCGCCAGCAGTCCACTAGCGGGAGGGCCGAATGAGCAGTTCTTC

len: 11
j_gene: TRBJ2-1
v_gene: TRBV7-8
abundance: few
d_gene: -
CDR3aa: CASSFDAEQFF
CDR3nt: TGTGCCAGCAGCTTCGATGCTGAGCAGTTCTTC

len: 15
j_gene: TRBJ1-5
v_gene: TRBV6-1
abundance: few
d_gene: -
CDR3aa: CASSEFPGSNQPQHF
CDR3nt: TGTGCCAGCAGTGAATTTCCAGGGAGCAATCAGCCCCAGCATTTT

len: 17
j_gene: TRBJ2-1
v_gene: TRBV5-4
abundance: few
d_gene: TRBD2
CDR3aa: CASSSAGGAGVHNEQFF
CDR3nt: TGTGCCAGCAGCTCCGCCGGGGGGGCGGGAGTTCACAATGAGCAGTTCTTC

len: 14
j_gene: TRBJ1-4
v_gene: TRBV3-1
abundance: -
d_gene: -
CDR3aa: CASSHRSGDEKLFF
CDR3nt: TGTGCCAGCAGTCACCGCAGCGGGGATGAAAAACTGTTTTTT

len: 13
j_gene: TRBJ2-3
v_gene: TRBV6-5
abundance: few
d_gene: TRBD2
CDR3aa: CATRTSGRDTQYF
CDR3nt: TGTGCCACCCGGACTAGCGGCCGGGATACGCAGTATTTT

len: 13
j_gene: TRBJ1-2
v_gene: TRBV20-1
abundance: -
d_gene: TRBD1
CDR3aa: CSARRTGQFGYTF
CDR3nt: TGCAGTGCTAGGAGGACAGGGCAGTTTGGCTACACCTTC

len: 16
j_gene: TRBJ2-2
v_gene: TRBV2
abundance: many
d_gene: TRBD2
CDR3aa: CASNTGGPSITGELFF
CDR3nt: TGTGCCAGCAATACGGGAGGGCCGAGCATCACCGGGGAGCTGTTTTTT

len: 15
j_gene: TRBJ2-1
v_gene: TRBV9
abundance: -
d_gene: -
CDR3aa: CASSVAGVDYNEQFF
CDR3nt: TGTGCCAGCAGCGTAGCGGGAGTCGATTACAATGAGCAGTTCTTC

len: 12
j_gene: TRBJ1-1
v_gene: TRBV20-1
abundance: -
d_gene: TRBD1
CDR3aa: CSAPGQGNEAFF
CDR3nt: TGCAGTGCTCCAGGACAGGGGAATGAAGCTTTCTTT

len: 10
j_gene: TRBJ2-7
v_gene: TRBV9
abundance: -
d_gene: -
CDR3aa: CASSPSGQYF
CDR3nt: TGTGCCAGCAGCCCCAGTGGGCAGTACTTC

len: 15
j_gene: TRBJ2-7
v_gene: TRBV11-2
abundance: -
d_gene: TRBD2
CDR3aa: CASSSPSGRANEQYF
CDR3nt: TGTGCCAGCAGCTCACCTAGCGGGAGAGCGAACGAGCAGTACTTC

len: 16
j_gene: TRBJ1-1
v_gene: TRBV11-2
abundance: few
d_gene: TRBD1
CDR3aa: CASSPTGTAMNTEAFF
CDR3nt: TGTGCCAGCAGCCCAACCGGGACAGCTATGAACACTGAAGCTTTCTTT

len: 15
j_gene: TRBJ2-7
v_gene: TRBV28
abundance: many
d_gene: -
CDR3aa: CASSSPHRSSYEQYF
CDR3nt: TGTGCCAGCAGTTCCCCTCACAGGAGCTCCTACGAGCAGTACTTC

len: 15
j_gene: TRBJ2-7
v_gene: TRBV10-3
abundance: -
d_gene: TRBD2
CDR3aa: CAIGEGARGVYEQYF
CDR3nt: TGTGCCATCGGGGAGGGTGCCAGAGGGGTCTACGAGCAGTACTTC

len: 14
j_gene: TRBJ2-1
v_gene: TRBV6-1
abundance: -
d_gene: -
CDR3aa: CASSEVWGSNEQFF
CDR3nt: TGTGCTAGCAGTGAAGTCTGGGGGTCCAATGAGCAGTTCTTC

len: 14
j_gene: TRBJ1-6
v_gene: TRBV6-5
abundance: -
d_gene: TRBD1
CDR3aa: CASSYGTGVSPLHF
CDR3nt: TGTGCCAGCAGTTACGGGACAGGGGTTTCACCCCTCCACTTT

len: 14
j_gene: TRBJ1-1
v_gene: TRBV18
abundance: few
d_gene: -
CDR3aa: CASSPRGEKAEAFF
CDR3nt: TGTGCCAGCTCACCCCGCGGGGAAAAGGCTGAAGCTTTCTTT

len: 15
j_gene: TRBJ1-5
v_gene: TRBV6-1
abundance: -
d_gene: -
CDR3aa: CASRRGTSSNQPQHF
CDR3nt: TGTGCCAGCAGGAGGGGGACGAGTAGCAATCAGCCCCAGCATTTT

len: 13
j_gene: TRBJ1-1
v_gene: TRBV5-1
abundance: -
d_gene: -
CDR3aa: CASSLAGQSSVFF
CDR3nt: TGCGCCAGCAGCTTGGCCGGACAGTCTTCGGTTTTCTTT

len: 17
j_gene: TRBJ1-5
v_gene: TRBV10-3
abundance: -
d_gene: -
CDR3aa: CATLGDGGHRSNQPQHF
CDR3nt: TGTGCCACCCTCGGCGACGGCGGGCATAGGAGCAATCAGCCCCAGCATTTT

len: 13
j_gene: TRBJ2-3
v_gene: TRBV5-1
abundance: -
d_gene: -
CDR3aa: CASTAVTADTQYF
CDR3nt: TGCGCCAGCACGGCGGTAACAGCAGATACGCAGTATTTT

len: 13
j_gene: TRBJ1-4
v_gene: TRBV28
abundance: -
d_gene: -
CDR3aa: CASKEGPNEKLFF
CDR3nt: TGTGCCAGCAAGGAAGGCCCGAATGAAAAACTGTTTTTT

len: 13
j_gene: TRBJ2-7
v_gene: TRBV7-9
abundance: -
d_gene: -
CDR3aa: CASSFAEFYEQYF
CDR3nt: TGTGCCAGCAGCTTCGCAGAGTTCTACGAGCAGTACTTC

len: 8
j_gene: TRBJ1-3
v_gene: TRBV12-3/TRBV12-4
abundance: many
d_gene: -
CDR3aa: CARNTIYF
CDR3nt: TGTGCCAGGAACACCATATATTTT

len: 14
j_gene: TRBJ1-2
v_gene: TRBV28
abundance: many
d_gene: -
CDR3aa: CASSLAPQGYGYTF
CDR3nt: TGTGCCAGCAGTTTAGCCCCCCAGGGCTATGGCTACACCTTC

len: 13
j_gene: TRBJ2-7
v_gene: TRBV14
abundance: -
d_gene: -
CDR3aa: CASSLSLSYEQYF
CDR3nt: TGTGCCAGCAGCCTTTCCCTCTCCTACGAGCAGTACTTC

len: 14
j_gene: TRBJ1-5
v_gene: TRBV7-2
abundance: many
d_gene: -
CDR3aa: CASSLRGGPQPQHF
CDR3nt: TGTGCCAGCAGCTTAAGGGGGGGGCCTCAGCCCCAGCATTTT

len: 16
j_gene: TRBJ2-1
v_gene: TRBV7-6
abundance: many
d_gene: TRBD2
CDR3aa: CASSRLAGASYNEQFF
CDR3nt: TGTGCCAGCAGCCGACTAGCGGGTGCTTCCTACAATGAGCAGTTCTTC

len: 17
j_gene: TRBJ2-5
v_gene: TRBV29-1
abundance: many
d_gene: -
CDR3aa: CSVEPGWLALYQETQYF
CDR3nt: TGCAGCGTTGAACCTGGATGGCTAGCGTTGTACCAAGAGACCCAGTACTTC

len: 16
j_gene: TRBJ2-3
v_gene: TRBV5-4
abundance: -
d_gene: TRBD2
CDR3aa: CASSFTTSGRANTQYF
CDR3nt: TGTGCCAGCAGCTTCACTACTAGCGGGAGGGCCAATACGCAGTATTTT

len: 12
j_gene: TRBJ2-7
v_gene: TRBV7-9
abundance: -
d_gene: -
CDR3aa: CASRDSSYEQYF
CDR3nt: TGTGCCAGCAGAGATAGCTCCTACGAGCAGTACTTC

len: 15
j_gene: TRBJ1-1
v_gene: TRBV12-3/TRBV12-4
abundance: -
d_gene: -
CDR3aa: CASSLRQKKLLQAFF
CDR3nt: TGTGCCAGCAGTTTGAGGCAAAAAAAACTTCTCCAAGCTTTCTTT

len: 14
j_gene: TRBJ2-5
v_gene: TRBV3-1
abundance: -
d_gene: -
CDR3aa: CASSHRTGSETQYF
CDR3nt: TGTGCCAGCAGCCACAGAACAGGGTCGGAGACCCAGTACTTC

len: 17
j_gene: TRBJ2-3
v_gene: TRBV28
abundance: few
d_gene: TRBD2
CDR3aa: CASSSPRLAASTDTQYF
CDR3nt: TGTGCCAGCAGTTCCCCTCGACTAGCGGCTAGCACAGATACGCAGTATTTT

len: 17
j_gene: TRBJ1-2
v_gene: TRBV5-1
abundance: -
d_gene: -
CDR3aa: CASSLGRGYPANYGYTF
CDR3nt: TGCGCCAGCAGCTTGGGTAGGGGATATCCAGCTAACTATGGCTACACCTTC

len: 14
j_gene: TRBJ1-2
v_gene: TRBV3-1
abundance: many
d_gene: -
CDR3aa: CASSQDDLAGGYTF
CDR3nt: TGTGCCAGCAGCCAAGACGACCTCGCCGGTGGCTACACCTTC

len: 15
j_gene: TRBJ2-5
v_gene: TRBV4-1
abundance: many
d_gene: -
CDR3aa: CASSQEDREGETQYF
CDR3nt: TGCGCCAGCAGCCAAGAGGACCGAGAGGGGGAGACCCAGTACTTC

len: 13
j_gene: TRBJ2-7
v_gene: TRBV3-1
abundance: -
d_gene: -
CDR3aa: CASSRGGTYEQYF
CDR3nt: TGTGCCAGCAGCCGCGGTGGGACCTACGAGCAGTACTTC

len: 19
j_gene: TRBJ2-1
v_gene: TRBV7-2
abundance: -
d_gene: -
CDR3aa: CASSSYAGGKGSSYNEQFF
CDR3nt: TGTGCCAGCAGCTCATACGCCGGGGGAAAGGGCAGCTCCTACAATGAGCAGTTCTTC

len: 14
j_gene: TRBJ2-3
v_gene: TRBV28
abundance: -
d_gene: -
CDR3aa: CASSTHRGTDTQYF
CDR3nt: TGTGCCAGCAGTACTCACAGGGGCACAGATACGCAGTATTTT